Following are 5 T cell receptor beta chains from one sample sequenced in a study of identical twins. TCRdb re-called the 5' RACE reads with MiXCR, one entry per CDR3 protein. Among some 730,000 distinct CDR3 sequences listed, 18% were seen once. The same sample was also studied in work on T cells expressing NK-cell markers.

The sequencing input was PBMCs. The receptors come from a woman in her late teens or twenties in good health.

The chain employs TRBV9 and TRBJ1-1; TRBD1 matches at 11 bases. In germline, CDR1 is SGDLS, CDR2 YYNGEE. This CDR3 region has 13 residues. Trimming took 4 bases from V and 6 from J; bases not matched to a gene: 2. The chain's CDR3 is CASSRTGGAEAFF. CDR3 DNA: TGTGCCAGCAGCCGGACAGGGGGCGCTGAAGCTTTCTTT.

J is TRBJ2-3 and V is TRBV20-1; TRBD2 matches at 7 bases. The CDR3 runs to 12 residues. CDR1 and CDR2 (germline): DFQATT, SNEGSKA (reference sequence). Trimming at V came to 6 bases and at J to 6 bases, leaving 6 bases not matched to a gene. In DNA form, the CDR3 reads TGCAGTGCCTTTTGGGGGGGGGATACGCAGTATTTT. Translating gives CSAFWGGDTQYF.

The V gene is TRBV6-5, the J gene TRBJ1-4; 7 positions match TRBD1. The germline V gene encodes CDR1 MNHEY and CDR2 SVGAGI. Losses at the gene ends were 5 bases for V and 8 bases for J; bases not matched to a gene: 5. The CDR3 has 13 amino acids. The CDR3 loop is CASSIQGREKLFF. CDR3 sequence (DNA): TGTGCCAGCAGTATACAGGGGAGGGAAAAACTGTTTTTT.

The J gene is TRBJ2-3, the V gene TRBV7-3; D is possibly TRBD1 (6 bases). Per germline, CDR1 SGHTA and CDR2 FQGTGA. The V end lost 5 bases, the J end lost 5 bases, and 14 bases lay between the germline ends. The CDR3 runs 14 residues. CDR3 amino acids: CASSIGGSEDTQYF. The DNA of the CDR3 is TGTGCCAGCAGCATAGGGGGATCAGAAGATACGCAGTATTTT.

The rearrangement joins TRBV5-5 to TRBJ2-7; 9 bases align to TRBD2. From germline, CDR1 is SGHKS and CDR2 YYEKEE (reference sequence). With 0 bases clipped from V and 4 bases from J, the junction kept 8 bases outside the gene matches. CDR3 size: 16 residues. CDR3 sequence (DNA): TGTGCCAGCAGCTTGGAGGGCGGACTAGCGAGTTACGAGCAGTACTTC. It is translated as CASSLEGGLASYEQYF.